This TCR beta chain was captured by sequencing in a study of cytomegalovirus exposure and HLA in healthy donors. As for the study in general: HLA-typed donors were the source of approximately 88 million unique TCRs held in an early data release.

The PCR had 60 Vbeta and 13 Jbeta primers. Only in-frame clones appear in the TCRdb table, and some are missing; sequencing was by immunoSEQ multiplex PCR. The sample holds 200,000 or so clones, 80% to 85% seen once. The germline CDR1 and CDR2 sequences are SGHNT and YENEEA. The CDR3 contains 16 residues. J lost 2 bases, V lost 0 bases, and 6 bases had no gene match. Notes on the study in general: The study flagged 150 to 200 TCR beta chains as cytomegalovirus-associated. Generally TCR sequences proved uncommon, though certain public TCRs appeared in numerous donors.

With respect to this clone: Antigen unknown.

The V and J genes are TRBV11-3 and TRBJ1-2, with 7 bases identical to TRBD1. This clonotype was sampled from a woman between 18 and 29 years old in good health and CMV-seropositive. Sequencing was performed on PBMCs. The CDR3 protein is CASSLEGRQGNYGYTF. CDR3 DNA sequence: TGTGCCAGCAGCTTAGAAGGGAGACAGGGCAACTATGGCTACACCTTC.